This entry describes one T cell receptor (beta chain). Its target is unknown. J gave up 7 bases and V 2 bases, and 8 bases lay outside the gene matches. The germline V gene encodes CDR1 MDHEN and CDR2 SYDVKM. CDR3 length: 16 residues. Generated by immunoSEQ multiplex PCR, the TCRdb table keeps only in-frame clones and is missing some. The sample carries almost 95,000 clones, 83% recorded once. This specimen comes from a study of PD-1 blockade in classical Hodgkin lymphoma. Described time point: cycle 4 day 1 (C4D1), after less than seven weeks of nivolumab. Exposure to brentuximab vedotin varied, and each patient had relapsed following autologous stem cell transplantation. Patients' outcomes at their best amounted to complete response, partial response or progressive disease. General study findings and limits: Newly diagnosed patients reportedly had lower baseline TCR diversity than healthy donors. Patients with a complete response exhibited baseline diversity comparable to newly diagnosed patients.

V usage is TRBV28 and J usage is TRBJ1-2, with 12 bases aligning to TRBD1. The TCR originated in a human donor with classical Hodgkin lymphoma. This specimen was peripheral blood mononuclear cells (PBMCs), taken before the fourth cycle of nivolumab. CDR3 in DNA: TGTGCCAGCAGTTTACCCCCAGGGACAGGGGGCTCTGGCTACACCTTC. This gives the protein CASSLPPGTGGSGYTF.